These 28 T cell receptor beta chains were all obtained from the same sample, sequenced in a study of blood T cell repertoires in COVID-19. Clones were read by immunoSEQ multiplex PCR, and TCRdb kept only the in-frame ones, dropping some. Among about 88,000 clones, about 87% were seen once, and the ten largest hold roughly 10%. What was sequenced was peripheral blood. These receptors came from a man older than 75 with acute or convalescent COVID-19.

This chain links TRBV19 with TRBJ2-5; 9 bases are a match to TRBD1. Trimming took 1 base from V and 5 from J; bases not matched to a gene: 8. The CDR3 totals 16 residues. Germline lookup yields CDR1 LNHDA and CDR2 SQIVND (reference sequence). DNA for the CDR3: TGTGCCAGTAGTATAGTAATTTCGGACAGGGGCGAGACCCAGTACTTC. This translates into CASSIVISDRGETQYF.

J is TRBJ1-1 and V is TRBV19; perhaps TRBD1 as D (6 bases). The CDR3 is 13 amino acids. V was cut by 2 bases and J by 7 bases, with 11 bases left in between. The V gene's germline CDR1 is LNHDA and CDR2 SQIVND (reference sequence). Written as DNA, the CDR3 is TGTGCCAGTAGTATACAGGGGTGGAATGAAGCTTTCTTT. This encodes CASSIQGWNEAFF.

The V and J genes are TRBV5-1 and TRBJ2-7; 11 nucleotides match TRBD2. The trim removed 8 bases at V and 2 bases at J, leaving 9 bases unmatched. Germline V CDR1 and CDR2: SGHRS, YFSETQ. The CDR3 is made up of 15 amino acids. This chain's CDR3 is CASKEGTSGTYEQYF. In nucleotides, the CDR3 is TGCGCCAGTAAAGAAGGGACTAGCGGTACCTACGAGCAGTACTTC.

In this sample, this clone turned up once. The CDR3 loop is CASSQAAGGLTEAFF. In nucleotides, the CDR3 is TGTGCCAGCAGCCAAGCTGCAGGGGGCCTTACTGAAGCTTTCTTT. The chain recombines TRBV3-1 (or the pseudogene TRBV3-2) with TRBJ1-1; 8 nucleotides match TRBD1. Per germline, CDR1 LGHDT and CDR2 YNNKEL (reference sequence). V trimming: 1 base; J trimming: 5 bases; junction bases outside the gene matches: 6. The CDR3 consists of 15 residues.

The gene calls are TRBV9 and TRBJ2-2, with 13 bases matching TRBD2. V shed 0 bases, J shed 3 bases, and the junction held 5 bases outside the gene matches. The CDR3 totals 18 residues. Germline lookup yields CDR1 SGDLS and CDR2 YYNGEE. In DNA, the CDR3 is TGTGCCAGCAGCGTAGGACTAGCGGGGGGAATTTACACCGGGGAGCTGTTTTTT. This codes for CASSVGLAGGIYTGELFF.

This clone came up a few times. The chain links TRBV7-3 to TRBJ1-1, with 9 bases that match TRBD1. Trimming cost V 5 bases and J 6 bases; bases outside gene matches: 10. Germline V gives CDR1 SGHTA, CDR2 FQGTGA. The CDR3 spans 15 residues. CDR3 loop: CASSPRGGQGSEAFF. CDR3 nucleotides: TGTGCCAGCAGCCCCCGGGGCGGACAGGGGTCTGAAGCTTTCTTT.

The chain uses TRBV10-3 and TRBJ1-1; D uncertain. The CDR3 has 15 amino acids. The V end lost 1 base, the J end lost 3 bases, and 12 bases lay between the germline ends. Germline CDR1 and CDR2: ENHRY and SYGVKD. CDR3 sequence reads: CAISEYGGRDTEAFF. CDR3 DNA sequence: TGTGCCATCAGTGAGTACGGAGGTCGGGACACTGAAGCTTTCTTT.

In its sample, this clone was seen a few times. The rearrangement joins TRBV9 to TRBJ1-2; D is undetermined. Germline V gives CDR1 SGDLS, CDR2 YYNGEE. CDR3 size: 16 residues. V lost 1 base and J 0 bases, leaving 13 bases between the germline ends. The CDR3 DNA reads as TGTGCCAGCAGCGTATCGGCCGGGAGTTCTAACTATGGCTACACCTTC. Its protein is CASSVSAGSSNYGYTF.

V and J are TRBV18 and TRBJ1-1; D possibly corresponds to TRBD1 (6 bases). The CDR3 covers 14 residues. The V and J ends lost 3 bases and 3 bases respectively, with 11 bases between them. Germline V gene sequence: CDR1 KGHSH, CDR2 LQKENI. The CDR3 nucleotides are TGTGCCAGCTCACCGCTAGACAGGCACACTGAAGCTTTCTTT. It is translated as CASSPLDRHTEAFF.

V gene TRBV28 combines with J gene TRBJ1-1, with D hard to call. Per the germline V gene, CDR1 is MDHEN and CDR2 is SYDVKM. V was trimmed by 7 bases and J by 1 base, leaving 4 bases between them. CDR3 length: 11 amino acids. CDR3 sequence reads: CASTWNTEAFF. The CDR3 DNA follows: TGTGCCAGCACATGGAACACTGAAGCTTTCTTT.

The rearrangement uses TRBV19 and TRBJ1-1, with D perhaps matching TRBD1 (6 bases). The CDR3 is 14 amino acids. The V end lost 7 bases, the J end lost 1 base, and 13 bases lay between the germline ends. Germline lookup yields CDR1 LNHDA and CDR2 SQIVND (reference sequence). The CDR3 bases are TGTGCCAGTATTGGGACAAGCCAGAACACTGAAGCTTTCTTT. It encodes CASIGTSQNTEAFF.

V and J are TRBV29-1 and TRBJ1-1; weak D call: TRBD1 (6 bases). This CDR3 comprises 13 residues. Germline lookup yields CDR1 SQVTM and CDR2 ANQGSEA. The V end was cut by 5 bases, the J end by 0 bases, with 10 bases between. DNA for the CDR3: TGCAGCGTTAACAGGGATCTGAACACTGAAGCTTTCTTT. Its translation is CSVNRDLNTEAFF. Full variable domain (remainder filled in from reference TRBV29-1 and TRBJ1-1): SAVISQKPSRDICQRGTSLTIQCQVDSQVTMMFWYRQQPGQSLTLIATANQGSEATYESGFVIDKFPISRPNLTFSTLTVSNMSPEDSSIYLCSVNRDLNTEAFFGQGTRLTVV.

The genes are TRBV11-3 and TRBJ1-1; perhaps TRBD1 as D (5 bases). V was clipped by 2 bases and J by 4 bases, with 11 bases between them. The CDR3 is made up of 14 amino acids. Per germline, CDR1 SGHNT and CDR2 YENEEA. CDR3 DNA: TGTGCCAGCAGCTTATCGGGGGAGAGCACTGAAGCTTTCTTT. Protein product: CASSLSGESTEAFF.

The chain has TRBV4-3 and TRBJ2-7; TRBD1 matches 10 bases. Germline CDR1 is LGHNA and CDR2 is YSLEER. This CDR3 contains 16 residues. After removal of 4 bases from V and 7 bases from J, the junction contained 13 bases not matched to a gene. The CDR3 DNA reads TGCGCCAGCAGCCGTACCACCGGGACAGGGGATGGGGAGCAGTACTTC. This codes for CASSRTTGTGDGEQYF.

This clone was observed a handful of times. V gene TRBV21-1 combines with J gene TRBJ2-5; TRBD2, the D gene given by the table, was not confirmed from the DNA. TRBV21-1 is assigned pseudogene status. The CDR3 length is 14 residues. The CDR3 coding sequence is TGTGCCAGCAGCCCCCCGCGGGGGCGTGAGACCCAGTACTTC. It translates to CASSPPRGRETQYF.

This chain joins TRBV11-2 and TRBJ2-5; TRBD1 matches 7 bases. After removal of 7 bases from V and 3 bases from J, the junction contained 8 bases not matched to a gene. Germline V lookup: CDR1 SGHAT, CDR2 FQNNGV. This CDR3 contains 14 residues. CDR3 nucleotide sequence: TGTGCCAGCAACCCCGGGACAGCTAAAGAGACCCAGTACTTC. The encoded protein is CASNPGTAKETQYF.

The chain uses TRBV11-2 and TRBJ1-1; 7 bases line up with TRBD1. The CDR3 length is 14 residues. V lost 2 bases, J lost 7 bases, and 7 bases stayed unmatched. Looked up from germline, CDR1 is SGHAT and CDR2 is FQNNGV. This chain's CDR3 is CASSLTQGTNEAFF. CDR3 nucleotides: TGTGCCAGCAGCTTAACACAGGGGACCAATGAAGCTTTCTTT. Full variable domain (outside the CDR3, taken from reference TRBV11-2 and TRBJ1-1): EAGVAQSPRYKIIEKRQSVAFWCNPISGHATLYWYQQILGQGPKLLIQFQNNGVVDDSQLPKDRFSAERLKGVDSTLKIQPAKLEDSAVYLCASSLTQGTNEAFFGQGTRLTVV.

This chain uses TRBV7-2 with TRBJ2-1; 7 bases line up with TRBD2. Germline V CDR1 and CDR2: SGHTA, FQGNSA. The junction had 3 bases not matched to a gene; V was cut back by 8 bases and J by 2 bases. There are 13 residues in the CDR3. CDR3 loop: CASLAATYNEQFF. The CDR3 nucleotides are TGTGCCAGCCTAGCGGCAACCTACAATGAGCAGTTCTTC.

V gene TRBV14 combines with J gene TRBJ1-2; D call uncertain. CDR3 length equals 13 residues. Germline V gene lookup returns CDR1 SGHDN and CDR2 FVKESK. V was clipped by 1 base and J by 6 bases, with 9 bases between them. The CDR3 protein is CASSQVNSNGYTF. The CDR3, as DNA: TGTGCCAGCAGCCAAGTGAACTCGAATGGCTACACCTTC.

The chain employs TRBV14 and TRBJ1-1; maybe TRBD1 (6 bases). CDR1 SGHDN and CDR2 FVKESK come from the germline V gene. There are 13 residues in the CDR3. Trimming shortened V by 5 bases and J by 10 bases, and 17 bases separated the two germline ends. CDR3 DNA sequence: TGTGCCAGCAGCGATGACAGGACTGCGGGAGCTTTCTTT. This encodes CASSDDRTAGAFF.

This chain links TRBV5-4 with TRBJ1-1; D perhaps matches TRBD1 (5 bases). V shed 7 bases and J shed 2 bases, with 9 bases lying between them. CDR1 and CDR2 from the germline V gene are SGHNT and YYREEE (reference sequence). The CDR3 is 12 residues long. CDR3 nucleotide sequence: TGTGCCAGCGCCGGGACTAACACTGAAGCTTTCTTT. This translates into CASAGTNTEAFF.

The rearrangement uses TRBV30 and TRBJ2-1, with D possibly matching TRBD2 (6 bases). Trimming shortened V by 0 bases and J by 4 bases, and 10 bases separated the two germline ends. CDR1 and CDR2 (germline): GTSNPN, SVGIG (reference sequence). The length of the CDR3 is 14 residues. In DNA, the CDR3 is TGTGCCTGGAGTGTGCTAGCGTCGTACAATGAGCAGTTCTTC. Translated: CAWSVLASYNEQFF. The complete variable domain, with remaining parts taken from reference TRBV30 and TRBJ2-1, reads SQTIHQWPATLVQPVGSPLSLECTVEGTSNPNLYWYRQAAGRGLQLLFYSVGIGQISSEVPQNLSASRPQDRQFILSSKKLLLSDSGFYLCAWSVLASYNEQFFGPGTRLTVL.

V gene TRBV14 combines with J gene TRBJ1-2; a weak D match, TRBD1 (6 bases). V gave up 6 bases and J gave up 0 bases, with 20 bases separating them. From germline, CDR1 is SGHDN and CDR2 FVKESK. This CDR3 has 17 amino acids. CDR3 sequence (DNA): TGTGCCAGCAGGGGGGCGGGGGAGGCCTTGGCTAACTATGGCTACACCTTC. This translates into CASRGAGEALANYGYTF.

The V and J genes are TRBV19 and TRBJ2-1; TRBD1 is a possible D gene (5 bases). The CDR3 contains 13 residues. In germline, CDR1 is LNHDA, CDR2 SQIVND (reference sequence). V gave up 9 bases and J gave up 6 bases, with 15 bases separating them. The CDR3 sequence: CASTQTGVNEQFF. The DNA for the CDR3 is TGTGCCAGCACCCAAACAGGTGTCAATGAGCAGTTCTTC.

The genes are TRBV5-1 and TRBJ1-1, with D maybe TRBD1 (6 bases). The V end was cut by 2 bases, the J end by 6 bases, with 17 bases between. Looked up from germline, CDR1 is SGHRS and CDR2 is YFSETQ. The CDR3 is 15 residues long. The chain's CDR3 is CASSFISAGVAEAFF. The DNA for the CDR3 is TGCGCCAGCAGCTTTATATCGGCAGGGGTCGCTGAAGCTTTCTTT.

This rearrangement joins TRBV28 to TRBJ1-1; D might be TRBD1 (6 bases). The CDR3 has 14 residues. CDR1 and CDR2 (germline): MDHEN, SYDVKM. Trimming removed 8 bases at V and 4 bases at J, with 17 bases between. The CDR3, as DNA: TGTGCCAGCGCTCCGGGGGGGGCTTTCACTGAAGCTTTCTTT. This gives the protein CASAPGGAFTEAFF. Filled out from reference TRBV28 and TRBJ1-1, the complete variable domain reads DVKVTQSSRYLVKRTGEKVFLECVQDMDHENMFWYRQDPGLGLRLIYFSYDVKMKEKGDIPEGYSVSREKKERFSLILESASTNQTSMYLCASAPGGAFTEAFFGQGTRLTVV.

The CDR3 bases are TGTGCCAGCTCACCGTTTGGACAGCCGAACACTGAAGCTTTCTTT. This gives the protein CASSPFGQPNTEAFF. This chain joins TRBV18 and TRBJ1-1; possible D gene TRBD1, 6 bases. Between the trimmed V and J ends, which lost 3 bases and 1 base, there was a span of 12 bases. Germline CDR1 KGHSH, CDR2 LQKENI. The CDR3 sequence is 15 residues long.

The chain carries TRBV10-2 and TRBJ2-7; D call uncertain. V was trimmed by 4 bases and J by 7 bases, leaving 5 bases between them. The CDR3 loop spans 10 amino acids. From germline, CDR1 is WSHSY and CDR2 SAAADI. The CDR3 protein is CASSGPEQYF. The CDR3 DNA follows: TGCGCCAGCAGTGGTCCGGAGCAGTACTTC.